These T cell receptor beta chains were read from a single sample in a study of blood T cell repertoires in COVID-19. TCRdb's table, derived via immunoSEQ multiplex PCR, lists solely in-frame clones and lacks some. In the table there are about 220,000 clones, roughly nine tenths of which are singletons. Sequenced: PBMCs or T cells enriched from blood (not recorded which). The receptors come from a woman aged 18-30 years in a cohort exposed to, infected with or recovered from COVID-19 (not recorded which). Each CDR3 is given with its conserved first and last residue. The D gene is left open where the match is weak. The listing skips clone size in some rows; elsewhere it reads once, few, many or a size class.

j_call | d_call | clone_size | v_call | cdr3_aa | cdr3_nt
TRBJ1-6 | TRBD1 | - | TRBV10-2 | CASSKQGALSYNSPLHF | TGCGCCAGCAGCAAACAGGGGGCGCTATCCTATAATTCACCCCTCCACTTT
TRBJ1-1 | - | - | TRBV19 | CASSIGLLRTEAFF | TGTGCCAGTAGTATAGGTCTCCTCCGCACTGAAGCTTTCTTT
TRBJ2-5 | TRBD2 | - | TRBV6-2/TRBV6-3 | CASSYPTMGGIGDQETQYF | TGTGCCAGCAGTTACCCCACCATGGGGGGGATAGGTGACCAAGAGACCCAGTACTTC
TRBJ1-2 | - | - | TRBV5-1 | CASAGPDANYGYTF | TGCGCCAGCGCAGGGCCGGATGCTAACTATGGCTACACCTTC
TRBJ2-3 | TRBD2 | - | TRBV13 | CASSLRWGGVLTDTQYF | TGTGCCAGCAGCTTAAGGTGGGGGGGAGTCCTCACAGATACGCAGTATTTT
TRBJ2-1 | - | - | TRBV6-5 | CASSTTGGSEQFF | TGTGCCAGCAGTACGACTGGTGGGAGCGAGCAGTTCTTC
TRBJ2-7 | - | - | TRBV30 | CAWVRDRPYEQYF | TGTGCCTGGGTGCGGGACCGGCCCTACGAGCAGTACTTC
TRBJ1-2 | TRBD1 | - | TRBV5-1 | CASSFSPRGPNYGYTF | TGCGCCAGCAGCTTCTCCCCCAGGGGGCCGAACTATGGCTACACCTTC
TRBJ1-2 | TRBD1 | - | TRBV15 | CATSRDREGYTF | TGTGCCACCAGCAGGGACAGGGAAGGCTACACCTTC
TRBJ2-6 | - | - | TRBV6-1 | CASSGSLLSGANVLTF | TGTGCCAGCAGTGGGTCACTCCTCTCTGGGGCCAACGTCCTGACTTTC
TRBJ2-1 | - | once | TRBV28 | CASSTIDNEQFF | TGTGCCAGCAGCACGATAGATAATGAGCAGTTCTTC
TRBJ2-3 | - | - | TRBV27 | CASISAVDTQYF | TGTGCCAGCATAAGCGCGGTAGATACGCAGTATTTT
TRBJ2-1 | TRBD1 | - | TRBV29-1 | CSVDGTGYLNEQFF | TGCAGCGTTGACGGGACAGGGTATCTAAATGAGCAGTTCTTC
TRBJ1-2 | - | - | TRBV14 | CASSQEHRKSHTF | TGTGCCAGCAGCCAAGAGCACAGGAAGAGCCACACCTTC
TRBJ2-2 | TRBD1 | - | TRBV11-3 | CASSLGGGQGSRGRELFF | TGTGCCAGCAGCCTCGGAGGAGGACAGGGCAGTCGGGGCCGGGAGCTGTTTTTT
TRBJ2-7 | - | - | TRBV27 | CASSLFGTHNSYEQYF | TGTGCCAGCAGTTTATTTGGGACTCATAACTCCTACGAGCAGTACTTC
TRBJ2-7 | - | - | TRBV5-5 | CASSEAYEQYF | TGTGCCAGCAGCGAGGCCTACGAGCAGTACTTC
TRBJ2-3 | - | - | TRBV11-3 | CASSLDLGGGGDTQYF | TGTGCCAGCAGCTTAGATCTGGGGGGAGGAGGAGATACGCAGTATTTT
TRBJ1-2 | - | - | TRBV19 | CASRGADGYTF | TGTGCCAGTCGGGGGGCGGATGGCTACACCTTC
TRBJ2-6 | - | - | TRBV7-5 | CVRSLRAGPSSGANVLTF | TGTGTCAGAAGCTTAAGGGCGGGACCCAGCTCTGGGGCCAACGTCCTGACTTTC
TRBJ1-3 | - | - | TRBV4-2 | CASSQDLIGGSGNTIYF | TGTGCCAGCAGCCAAGATCTTATAGGGGGCTCTGGAAACACCATATATTTT
TRBJ2-7 | - | - | TRBV11-3 | CASSQQGWNEQYF | TGTGCCAGCAGCCAACAGGGTTGGAACGAGCAGTACTTC
TRBJ1-2 | - | - | TRBV7-2 | CASSLRSAAGGDGYTF | TGTGCCAGCAGCTTAAGATCTGCGGCAGGCGGGGATGGCTACACCTTC
TRBJ1-1 | - | - | TRBV5-5 | CASTLGGLNTEAFF | TGTGCCAGCACGCTCGGGGGGCTCAACACTGAAGCTTTCTTT
TRBJ1-2 | - | once | TRBV6-1 | CASSEARDGYTF | TGTGCCAGCAGTGAAGCGAGGGATGGCTACACCTTC
TRBJ2-5 | TRBD2 | - | TRBV11-2 | CASSFLGLAGAVETQYF | TGTGCCAGCAGCTTTTTGGGACTAGCGGGAGCGGTAGAGACCCAGTACTTC
TRBJ1-3 | - | - | TRBV6-5 | CASSYAGQSGNTIYF | TGTGCCAGCAGTTACGCCGGACAGTCTGGAAACACCATATATTTT